This record looks at one TCR beta chain sequence and its context. The antigen is undetermined. The sample belongs to a study of cytomegalovirus exposure and HLA in healthy donors. Study-level findings and limits: Later analysis placed DRB1 highest and HLA-C lowest in TCR association rates, which differed by HLA locus.

The donors gave bone marrow, and they were healthy. In the PCR, 60 Vbeta and 13 Jbeta primers were used. This table comes from immunoSEQ multiplex PCR, and its TCRdb copy is limited to in-frame clones, with some not included. Of about 130,000 clones in the sample, roughly 82% were seen once. The ends were cut back, 5 bases at V and 2 bases at J, with 13 bases in the middle. Germline lookup yields CDR1 SQVTM and CDR2 ANQGSEA. This CDR3 spans 13 amino acids. The clonotype comes from a boy aged 5-17 years in good health and CMV-seronegative. The material sequenced was PBMCs. This chain links TRBV29-1 with TRBJ2-7, with D possibly TRBD1 on 7 matching bases. The CDR3 reads CSVQGGKTYEQYF. DNA of the CDR3: TGCAGCGTTCAGGGGGGTAAAACCTACGAGCAGTACTTC.